What follows are 21 T cell receptor beta chains derived from one specimen sequenced in a study of regulatory T cells in long-lasting Graves disease (dated by TCRdb to 2020 to 2023). What the time point label conveys for this sample: newly diagnosed GD, antithyroid drugs for less than 3 months. For both TCR sequencing and RNA sequencing, RNA was extracted from PBMCs using TRIzol. To prepare the library, multiplex PCR was applied. Sequencing took place on an Illumina HiSeq 4000. To build TCR beta libraries, CDR3 regions were amplified by Arm-PCR using iRepertoire HTBI primers. TCRdb redid the processing of the public reads, applying fastp at Q25 and MiXCR, and retained in-frame beta chains. Identical CDR3 protein sequences are pooled into one entry, listed with their most common genes and DNA. Within this sample are some 500,000 distinct CDR3 sequences, with approximately 13% of them counted one time only. Roughly a tenth of the sample is held by the ten biggest clonotypes.

The data were also submitted as part of a second study, on T cells in Graves' hyperthyroidism and ophthalmopathy.

The material sequenced was peripheral blood mononuclear cells (PBMCs), taken at new diagnosis, from a patient treated with antithyroid drugs. The source of these receptors is a man aged 25 to 40 with Graves disease. Donor details come from another sample of the same person, matched by shared clones.

The J gene is TRBJ2-3, the V gene TRBV12-3 or TRBV12-4; D ambiguous. The germline V and J ends were trimmed by 5 bases and 6 bases, with 12 bases remaining between them. The CDR3 spans 13 residues. In DNA, the CDR3 is TGTGCCAGCAGTCCCAGTACCTTTGATACGCAGTATTTT. This sequence encodes CASSPSTFDTQYF.

Notes on this clonotype: A much larger clone is a single base away; this may be a read error. The CDR3 nucleotides read TGTGCCAGCTCACCTACGGCAGGGGGGGCTGAAGCTTTCTTT. Encoded protein: CASSPTAGGAEAFF. V and J are TRBV18 and TRBJ1-1; the match to TRBD1 covers 7 bases. The CDR3 runs to 14 residues. V lost 3 bases, J lost 6 bases, and 7 bases stayed unmatched. Germline-derived CDR1 and CDR2 are KGHSH and LQKENI.

The V call is TRBV20-1, the J call TRBJ2-4, with 10 bases aligning to TRBD2. With V trimmed by 4 bases and J by 2 bases, 11 bases remained unmatched. The CDR3 is 17 amino acids. Germline lookup yields CDR1 DFQATT and CDR2 SNEGSKA (reference sequence). CDR3 amino acids: CSATLPPTSGSKNIQYF. The CDR3 DNA follows: TGCAGTGCTACCCTACCCCCGACTAGCGGGTCCAAAAACATTCAGTACTTC.

In its sample, this clonotype was seen many times. The chain joins TRBV12-3 or TRBV12-4 to TRBJ2-3; 8 bases match TRBD1. The CDR3 covers 12 residues. The junction had 3 bases not matched to a gene; V was cut back by 7 bases and J by 6 bases. CDR3: CASINRGDTQYF. CDR3 DNA sequence: TGTGCCAGCATCAACAGGGGGGATACGCAGTATTTT.

This clonotype has only a few counts. This chain connects TRBV7-9 to TRBJ1-2, with D possibly matching TRBD1 (5 bases). In germline, CDR1 is SEHNR, CDR2 FQNEAQ (reference sequence). The CDR3 spans 15 residues. The V end lost 5 bases, the J end lost 8 bases, and 21 bases lay between the germline ends. CDR3 sequence (DNA): TGTGCCAGCAGCGCGGGCGTGAGACAGATGGAGGGCTACACCTTC. Amino acids: CASSAGVRQMEGYTF. Using reference TRBV7-9 and TRBJ1-2 for the parts outside the CDR3, the full variable domain is DTGVSQNPRHKITKRGQNVTFRCDPISEHNRLYWYRQTLGQGPEFLTYFQNEAQLEKSRLLSDRFSAERPKGSFSTLEIQRTEQGDSAMYLCASSAGVRQMEGYTFGSGTRLTVV.

This clonotype was seen a few times. The gene calls are TRBV19 and TRBJ2-3; the match to TRBD2 covers 8 bases. J was trimmed by 2 bases and V by 7 bases; bases with no gene match: 5. Germline lookup yields CDR1 LNHDA and CDR2 SQIVND (reference sequence). This CDR3 has 14 amino acids. The CDR3 region is CASKPLADTDTQYF. In DNA, the CDR3 is TGTGCCAGTAAGCCACTAGCGGACACAGATACGCAGTATTTT.

This clonotype has more than one count but fewer than ten. The chain uses TRBV18 and TRBJ2-7; D possibly corresponds to TRBD1 (5 bases). Trimming shortened V by 6 bases and J by 2 bases, and 8 bases separated the two germline ends. CDR3 length equals 12 residues. The V gene's germline CDR1 is KGHSH and CDR2 LQKENI. The CDR3 region has the DNA TGTGCCAGCTCTGCAGGGACCTACGAGCAGTACTTC. Amino acid sequence: CASSAGTYEQYF.

This clonotype came up many times. The rearrangement links TRBV20-1 to TRBJ2-1; possible D gene TRBD2, 6 bases. The CDR3 sequence is 16 residues long. The germline CDR1 and CDR2 sequences are DFQATT and SNEGSKA (reference sequence). V shed 0 bases and J shed 8 bases, with 20 bases lying between them. Here the CDR3 DNA reads TGCAGTGCTAGAGATCGGAGGGTAGCAGCCTTGGATGAGCAGTTCTTC. Encoded protein: CSARDRRVAALDEQFF.

This clonotype showed up just a few times. The V and J genes are TRBV7-9 and TRBJ2-7; 10 nucleotides line up with TRBD2. Per germline, CDR1 SEHNR and CDR2 FQNEAQ (reference sequence). With V trimmed by 5 bases and J by 0 bases, 4 bases remained unmatched. The CDR3 totals 15 residues. DNA of the CDR3: TGTGCCAGCAGCCATGGGACTAGCGTCTCCTACGAGCAGTACTTC. Translation: CASSHGTSVSYEQYF.

At least ten counts were recorded for this clonotype. The V call is TRBV7-6, the J call TRBJ2-1; D is undetermined. The CDR3 is made up of 16 amino acids. V was pared by 0 bases and J by 3 bases, with 12 bases between. Germline V CDR1 and CDR2: SGHVS, FNYEAQ. This CDR3 is CASSLALGSFYNEQFF. The DNA of the CDR3 is TGTGCCAGCAGCTTAGCGCTAGGGTCCTTCTACAATGAGCAGTTCTTC.

The sample holds many counts of this clonotype. The rearrangement joins TRBV11-2 to TRBJ2-7; maybe TRBD1 (6 bases). This CDR3 has 16 amino acids. From germline, CDR1 is SGHAT and CDR2 FQNNGV. V shed 5 bases and J shed 2 bases, with 19 bases lying between them. CDR3 nucleotides: TGTGCCAGCAGCGTGCCCGGGACATCAAGCACCTACGAGCAGTACTTC. This codes for CASSVPGTSSTYEQYF.

This clonotype has just a few counts. The V call is TRBV11-1, the J call TRBJ2-6, with unresolved D. V lost 6 bases and J lost 0, with 18 bases in between. Per germline, CDR1 SGHAT and CDR2 FQDESV (reference sequence). This CDR3 spans 18 amino acids. This CDR3 reads CASSSPKSSLSGANVLTF. The CDR3 DNA sequence: TGTGCCAGCAGTTCGCCGAAGAGTTCCCTCTCTGGGGCCAACGTCCTGACTTTC.

This clonotype was recorded at least ten times. The chain employs TRBV11-2 and TRBJ2-1; D gene ambiguous. The CDR3 extends over 16 amino acids. Germline V gene sequence: CDR1 SGHAT, CDR2 FQNNGV. V dropped 0 bases and J dropped 0 bases, with 9 bases sitting between them. CDR3 protein: CASSLEEMSSYNEQFF. The CDR3 coding sequence is TGTGCCAGCAGCTTAGAAGAGATGAGCTCCTACAATGAGCAGTTCTTC.

This clonotype has at least ten counts. The chain uses TRBV2 and TRBJ2-3, with 10 bases aligning to TRBD2. Per the germline V gene, CDR1 is SNHLY and CDR2 is FYNNEI. The CDR3 contains 15 residues. V dropped 6 bases and J dropped 4; count of bases not matched to a gene: 7. This CDR3 is CASSASGRGADTQYF. Written as DNA, the CDR3 is TGTGCCAGCAGCGCTAGCGGGAGAGGCGCAGATACGCAGTATTTT.

This clonotype occurred a few times. The chain joins TRBV7-3 to TRBJ2-2; D is perhaps TRBD2 (6 bases). The CDR3 covers 14 residues. The germline V and J ends were trimmed by 4 bases and 4 bases, with 10 bases remaining between them. Germline loops: CDR1 SGHTA, CDR2 FQGTGA. CDR3 sequence: CASSSAGSTGELFF. In nucleotides, the CDR3 is TGTGCCAGCAGCTCCGCGGGGTCCACCGGGGAGCTGTTTTTT.

The J gene is TRBJ1-1, the V gene TRBV27; possible D gene TRBD1, 5 bases. Germline V gives CDR1 MNHEY, CDR2 SMNVEV (reference sequence). The length of the CDR3 is 16 residues. V was cut by 5 bases and J by 0 bases, with 16 bases left in between. CDR3 sequence: CASSPGHLDLNTEAFF. In DNA, the CDR3 is TGTGCCAGCAGTCCAGGACACCTGGACTTGAACACTGAAGCTTTCTTT.

This clonotype showed up many times. The chain combines TRBV2 with TRBJ2-1, with 8 bases lining up with TRBD2. Germline trimming cut 4 bases from V and 7 bases from J; bases unmatched to any gene: 9. CDR3 size: 15 residues. Germline lookup yields CDR1 SNHLY and CDR2 FYNNEI. The CDR3 spells CASSAASGSWNEQFF. The CDR3, as DNA: TGTGCCAGCAGTGCTGCCAGCGGGAGTTGGAATGAGCAGTTCTTC.

In its sample, this clonotype was seen a few times. The chain couples TRBV7-2 to TRBJ1-1, with D unresolved. V lost 3 bases and J 1 base, leaving 12 bases between the germline ends. The germline V gene encodes CDR1 SGHTA and CDR2 FQGNSA. The CDR3 length is 15 residues. The CDR3 protein is CASSFWSSRNTEAFF. The CDR3 DNA reads as TGTGCCAGCAGCTTCTGGAGCTCCAGGAACACTGAAGCTTTCTTT. Full variable domain (missing parts from reference TRBV7-2 and TRBJ1-1): GAGVSQSPSNKVTEKGKDVELRCDPISGHTALYWYRQSLGQGLEFLIYFQGNSAPDKSGLPSDRFSAERTGGSVSTLTIQRTQQEDSAVYLCASSFWSSRNTEAFFGQGTRLTVV.

In its sample, this clonotype was seen many times. This chain uses TRBV7-8 with TRBJ2-7; no clear D gene. V was shortened by 4 bases and J by 0 bases, with 13 bases between the two germline ends. The CDR3 consists of 15 residues. Germline V lookup: CDR1 SGHVS, CDR2 FQNEAQ. Here the CDR3 reads CASSYPTGRSYEQYF. As DNA, the CDR3 is TGTGCCAGCAGCTACCCTACCGGGCGCTCCTACGAGCAGTACTTC.

This clonotype was counted ten times or more. The chain employs TRBV10-1 and TRBJ2-1, with D possibly TRBD1 on 5 matching bases. Germline assignment: CDR1 WNHNN and CDR2 SYGVQD (reference sequence). V lost 7 bases and J lost 1, with 8 bases in between. This CDR3 spans 13 amino acids. CDR3 nucleotide sequence: TGCGCCAGCACCCAGGGATCCTACAATGAGCAGTTCTTC. Protein sequence: CASTQGSYNEQFF.

This clonotype has more than one count but fewer than ten. The chain recombines TRBV14 with TRBJ2-1, with 8 positions matching TRBD1. This CDR3 spans 19 amino acids. Germline trimming cut 1 base from V and 2 bases from J; bases unmatched to any gene: 13. Germline loops: CDR1 SGHDN, CDR2 FVKESK. The CDR3 loop is CASSQGPLGQGGTYNEQFF. The CDR3 DNA is TGTGCCAGCAGCCAAGGACCTTTAGGACAGGGAGGCACCTACAATGAGCAGTTCTTC. Full variable domain (rest looked up from reference TRBV14 and TRBJ2-1): EAGVTQFPSHSVIEKGQTVTLRCDPISGHDNLYWYRRVMGKEIKFLLHFVKESKQDESGMPNNRFLAERTGGTYSTLKVQPAELEDSGVYFCASSQGPLGQGGTYNEQFFGPGTRLTVL.